The rows below give T cell receptor beta chains drawn from one sample of a study of long-term antiretroviral therapy in people with HIV. Generated by immunoSEQ multiplex PCR, the TCRdb table keeps only in-frame clones and is missing some. The data contain some 26,000 clones, about 88% of them singletons. The sample was unsorted PBMCs, taken roughly 2.6 years after starting antiretroviral therapy. Source of these receptors: a man between 40 and 49 years old with HIV. Each CDR3 is given with its conserved first and last residue. The D gene is left open where the match is weak. Clone size appears in some rows only: once, few, many, or a class for an expanded clone.

TRBV28,NA,NA,TRBJ2-3,CASSSWGADTQYF,TGTGCCAGCAGTTCCTGGGGGGCAGATACGCAGTATTTT
TRBV6-1,NA,NA,TRBJ1-2,CASSVDGGPLTSF,TGTGCCAGCAGTGTGGACGGGGGTCCTCTAACCTCTTTC
TRBV10-1,NA,NA,TRBJ1-6,CASSPPDGNSPLHF,TGCGCCAGCAGCCCCCCAGACGGGAATTCACCCCTCCACTTT
TRBV19,NA,NA,TRBJ2-7,CASSKGRLREQYF,TGTGCCAGTAGTAAAGGACGTCTCCGCGAGCAGTACTTC
TRBV29-1,NA,TRBD1,TRBJ1-1,CSARGGAMGDTEAFF,TGCAGCGCCAGAGGGGGCGCGATGGGGGACACTGAAGCTTTCTTT
TRBV13,NA,TRBD2,TRBJ2-1,CASSLGQGGEPNEQFF,TGTGCCAGCAGCTTAGGCCAGGGAGGGGAGCCCAATGAGCAGTTCTTC
TRBV30,NA,NA,TRBJ2-2,CAWSAIPAAGELFF,TGTGCCTGGAGTGCTATCCCTGCGGCCGGGGAGCTGTTTTTT
TRBV6-1,NA,TRBD1,TRBJ2-7,CASSERRVPTGTGGDEQYF,TGTGCCAGCAGTGAACGACGTGTTCCCACCGGGACAGGGGGAGACGAGCAGTACTTC
TRBV5-1,NA,TRBD1,TRBJ2-7,CASSWRTGNSYEQYF,TGCGCCAGCAGCTGGAGGACAGGGAACTCCTACGAGCAGTACTTC
TRBV30,few,TRBD1,TRBJ1-2,CAWIQGHGYTF,TGTGCCTGGATACAGGGGCATGGCTACACCTTC
TRBV15,NA,NA,TRBJ2-7,CATSRGQEISYEQYF,TGTGCCACCAGCAGAGGACAGGAAATCTCCTACGAGCAGTACTTC
TRBV19,NA,NA,TRBJ2-3,CASSIKGWTDTQYF,TGTGCCAGTAGTATCAAAGGGTGGACAGATACGCAGTATTTT
TRBV4-1,NA,NA,TRBJ2-7,CASSQDAHSSYEQYF,TGCGCCAGCAGCCAAGATGCCCATAGCTCCTACGAGCAGTACTTC
TRBV5-4,few,TRBD1,TRBJ1-2,CASSLNLGQVVFYGYTF,TGTGCCAGCAGCCTTAATTTGGGACAGGTGGTCTTCTATGGCTACACCTTC
TRBV5-4,once,NA,TRBJ2-7,CASSLGGGAGVEQYF,TGTGCCAGCAGCTTGGGAGGGGGCGCGGGAGTCGAGCAGTACTTC
TRBV25-1,NA,NA,TRBJ1-3,CASSEWNTGPGDTIYF,TGTGCCAGCAGTGAATGGAACACGGGACCTGGTGACACCATATATTTT
TRBV5-4,NA,TRBD2,TRBJ2-7,CASRAGLGSYEQYF,TGTGCCAGCAGGGCGGGACTAGGGTCCTACGAGCAGTACTTC
TRBV10-3,once,TRBD1,TRBJ1-5,CAIRDRGLNQPQHF,TGTGCCATCAGGGACAGGGGGCTCAATCAGCCCCAGCATTTT
TRBV5-1,NA,TRBD1,TRBJ1-1,CASSLGQGYTEAFF,TGCGCCAGCAGCTTGGGACAGGGGTACACTGAAGCTTTCTTT
TRBV7-9,NA,TRBD2,TRBJ2-1,CASSLGVAGGPNSYNEQFF,TGTGCCAGCAGCTTAGGGGTAGCGGGAGGGCCAAACTCCTACAATGAGCAGTTCTTC
TRBV10-1,NA,TRBD2,TRBJ2-5,CASSGTSGSVETQYF,TGCGCCAGCAGCGGGACTAGCGGGAGTGTAGAGACCCAGTACTTC
TRBV28,NA,NA,TRBJ2-5,CASSLMRLAPQETQYF,TGTGCCAGCAGTTTGATGCGGCTAGCGCCCCAAGAGACCCAGTACTTC
TRBV28,NA,TRBD1,TRBJ1-2,CASGGQPTAGGYTF,TGTGCCAGCGGGGGACAGCCCACCGCTGGGGGCTACACCTTC
TRBV7-8,NA,NA,TRBJ2-4,CASTQRGRDIQYF,TGTGCCAGCACCCAGAGAGGCCGGGACATTCAGTACTTC
TRBV7-9,few,NA,TRBJ2-2,CASSYRDISTGELFF,TGTGCCAGCAGCTACCGGGACATAAGCACCGGGGAGCTGTTTTTT
TRBV27,NA,NA,TRBJ2-3,CASSSPVDTQYF,TGTGCCAGCAGTTCTCCGGTAGATACGCAGTATTTT
TRBV2,few,TRBD1,TRBJ1-2,CASSGQGDYGYTF,TGTGCCAGCAGTGGACAGGGAGACTATGGCTACACCTTC
TRBV27,NA,NA,TRBJ1-5,CASSLSSTDQPQHF,TGTGCCAGCAGTTTATCATCTACCGATCAGCCCCAGCATTTT
TRBV27,NA,NA,TRBJ1-2,CASSLSTAHYGYTF,TGTGCCAGCAGTTTATCAACTGCCCACTATGGCTACACCTTC
TRBV10-3,NA,NA,TRBJ2-1,CAIRGRNRNNEQFF,TGTGCCATAAGGGGCAGGAATAGAAACAATGAGCAGTTCTTC
TRBV4-3,NA,NA,TRBJ2-2,CASSQGAGWDTGELFF,TGCGCCAGCAGCCAAGGGGCAGGGTGGGACACCGGGGAGCTGTTTTTT
TRBV6-1,NA,NA,TRBJ2-6,CASSEQGISGANVLTF,TGTGCCAGCAGTGAACAGGGCATCTCTGGGGCCAACGTCCTGACTTTC
TRBV20-1,NA,NA,TRBJ1-4,CSASGPGKLFF,TGCAGTGCTAGTGGGCCGGGTAAACTGTTTTTT
TRBV10-3,NA,NA,TRBJ2-1,CAISDYEVFDEQFF,TGTGCCATCAGTGATTACGAAGTTTTCGATGAGCAGTTCTTC
TRBV2,NA,NA,TRBJ2-7,CARETLANEQYF,TGTGCCAGAGAGACCCTGGCCAACGAGCAGTACTTC
TRBV2,few,TRBD1,TRBJ1-2,CASSGGTGQGYGYTF,TGTGCCAGCAGCGGTGGGACAGGGCAAGGCTATGGCTACACCTTC
TRBV5-1,NA,NA,TRBJ2-1,CASSLLTTGGINEQFF,TGCGCCAGCAGCTTGCTAACGACTGGGGGTATCAATGAGCAGTTCTTC
TRBV7-2,NA,NA,TRBJ2-2,CASSLNTGELFF,TGTGCCAGCAGCTTAAATACCGGGGAGCTGTTTTTT
TRBV5-1,NA,TRBD2,TRBJ2-7,CASVGLAGYEQYF,TGCGCCAGCGTTGGACTAGCGGGCTACGAGCAGTACTTC
TRBV4-1,NA,TRBD1,TRBJ2-6,CASSREPVGQGVSGANVLTF,TGCGCCAGCAGCCGAGAACCCGTAGGACAGGGGGTCTCTGGGGCCAACGTCCTGACTTTC